This TCR beta chain was identified in a study of blood T cell repertoires in COVID-19. Whole-study context: The origin of the acute and convalescent COVID-19 samples was the United States, Italy and Spain. PBMCs, B-cell-depleted T cells, or T cells were the source of the cDNA or gDNA that made up the material.

Original analysis: For nucleated cells, counts were estimated from reference gene primer amplification. Libraries were prepared by immunoSEQ multiplex PCR; TCRdb keeps only in-frame clonotypes and omits some of them. The V and J calls and clone size were taken over from that table, and D and trimming were inferred from the DNA. There are roughly 200,000 clones in the sample; about four fifths occur only once, and roughly 8.7% lies in the top ten. The specimen was peripheral blood. The sequence derives from a man aged 35 to 55 with active or convalescent COVID-19.

The CDR3 region has the DNA TGTGCCAGCAGCTCCAGGACAGCCCTAAGCACAGATACGCAGTATTTT. Residues: CASSSRTALSTDTQYF. The chain employs TRBV5-4 and TRBJ2-3, with a possible D match to TRBD1 (6 bases). CDR3 length: 16 amino acids. CDR1 SGHNT and CDR2 YYREEE come from the germline V gene (reference sequence). Between the trimmed V and J ends, which lost 3 bases and 0 bases, there was a span of 14 bases.